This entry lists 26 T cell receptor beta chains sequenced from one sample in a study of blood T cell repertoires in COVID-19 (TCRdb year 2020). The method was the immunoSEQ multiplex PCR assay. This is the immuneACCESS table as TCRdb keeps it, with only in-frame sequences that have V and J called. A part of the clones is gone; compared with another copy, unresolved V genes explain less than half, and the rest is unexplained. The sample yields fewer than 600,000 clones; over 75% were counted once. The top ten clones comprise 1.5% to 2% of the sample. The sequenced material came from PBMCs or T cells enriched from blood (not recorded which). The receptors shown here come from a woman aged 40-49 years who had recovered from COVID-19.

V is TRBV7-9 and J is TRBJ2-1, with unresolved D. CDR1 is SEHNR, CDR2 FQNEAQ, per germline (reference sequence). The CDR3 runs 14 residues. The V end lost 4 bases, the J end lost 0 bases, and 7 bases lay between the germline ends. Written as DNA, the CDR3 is TGTGCCAGCAGCTCAAAGAGCTCCTACAATGAGCAGTTCTTC. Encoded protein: CASSSKSSYNEQFF.

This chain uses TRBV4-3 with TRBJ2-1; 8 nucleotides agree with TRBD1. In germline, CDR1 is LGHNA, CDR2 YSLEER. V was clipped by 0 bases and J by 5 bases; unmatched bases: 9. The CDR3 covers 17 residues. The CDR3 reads CASSQDTMGQAHNEQFF. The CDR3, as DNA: TGCGCCAGCAGCCAAGACACAATGGGACAGGCACACAATGAGCAGTTCTTC.

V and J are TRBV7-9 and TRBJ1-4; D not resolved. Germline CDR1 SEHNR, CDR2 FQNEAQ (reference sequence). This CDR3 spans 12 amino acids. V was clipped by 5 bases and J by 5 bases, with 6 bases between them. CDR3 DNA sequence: TGTGCCAGCAGCCGTTTCAATGAAAAACTGTTTTTT. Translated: CASSRFNEKLFF.

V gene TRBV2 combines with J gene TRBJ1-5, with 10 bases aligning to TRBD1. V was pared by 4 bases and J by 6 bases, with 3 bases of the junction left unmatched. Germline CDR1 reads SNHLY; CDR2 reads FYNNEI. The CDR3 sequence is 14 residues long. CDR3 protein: CASSGTGGFQPQHF. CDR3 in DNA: TGTGCCAGCAGTGGGACAGGGGGTTTTCAGCCCCAGCATTTT.

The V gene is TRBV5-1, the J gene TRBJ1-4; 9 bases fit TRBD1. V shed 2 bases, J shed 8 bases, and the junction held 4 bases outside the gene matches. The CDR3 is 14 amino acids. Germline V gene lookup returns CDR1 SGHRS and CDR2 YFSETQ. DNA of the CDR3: TGCGCCAGCAGCTTCAACAGGGGGCAGGAAAAACTGTTTTTT. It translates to CASSFNRGQEKLFF.

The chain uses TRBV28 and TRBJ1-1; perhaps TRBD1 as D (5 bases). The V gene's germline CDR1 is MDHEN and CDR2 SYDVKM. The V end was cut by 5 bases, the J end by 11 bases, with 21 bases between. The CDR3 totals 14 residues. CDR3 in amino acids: CASSIVGLLGPAFF. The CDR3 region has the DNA TGTGCCAGCAGTATAGTGGGACTCCTTGGGCCGGCTTTCTTT.

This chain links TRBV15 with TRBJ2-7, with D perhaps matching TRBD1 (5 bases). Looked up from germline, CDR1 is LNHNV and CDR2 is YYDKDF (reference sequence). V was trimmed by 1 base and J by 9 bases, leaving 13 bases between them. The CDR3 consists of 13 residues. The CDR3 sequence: CATSRAREIGQYF. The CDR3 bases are TGTGCCACCAGCAGAGCCAGGGAAATCGGGCAGTACTTC. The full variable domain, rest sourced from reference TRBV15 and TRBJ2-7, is DAMVIQNPRYQVTQFGKPVTLSCSQTLNHNVMYWYQQKSSQAPKLLFHYYDKDFNNEADTPDNFQSRRPNTSFCFLDIRSPGLGDTAMYLCATSRAREIGQYFGPGTRLTVT.

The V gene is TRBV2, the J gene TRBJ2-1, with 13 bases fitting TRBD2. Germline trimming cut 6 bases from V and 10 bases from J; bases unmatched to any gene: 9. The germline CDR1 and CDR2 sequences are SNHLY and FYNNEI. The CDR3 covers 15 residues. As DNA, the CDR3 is TGTGCCAGCAGCCAAGGGACTAGCGGGGATCGGGAGCAGTTCTTC. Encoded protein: CASSQGTSGDREQFF.

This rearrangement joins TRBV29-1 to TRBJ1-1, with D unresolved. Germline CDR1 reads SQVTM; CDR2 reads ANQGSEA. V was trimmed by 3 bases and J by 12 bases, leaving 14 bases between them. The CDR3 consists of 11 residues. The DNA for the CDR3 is TGCAGCGTTGAGTCGAGCGGTAATTCTTTCTTT. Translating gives CSVESSGNSFF.

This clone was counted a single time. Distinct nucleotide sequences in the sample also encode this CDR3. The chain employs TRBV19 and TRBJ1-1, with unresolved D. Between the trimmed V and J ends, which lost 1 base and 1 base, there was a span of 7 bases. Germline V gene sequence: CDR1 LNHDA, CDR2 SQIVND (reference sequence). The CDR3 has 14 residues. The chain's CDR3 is CASSIARGNTEAFF. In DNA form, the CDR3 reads TGTGCCAGTAGTATAGCTAGAGGGAACACTGAAGCTTTCTTT.

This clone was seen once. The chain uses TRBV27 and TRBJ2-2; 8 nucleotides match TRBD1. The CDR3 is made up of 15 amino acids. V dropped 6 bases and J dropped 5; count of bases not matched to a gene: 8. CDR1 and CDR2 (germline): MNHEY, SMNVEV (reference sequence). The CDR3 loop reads CASSPGQGPTGELFF. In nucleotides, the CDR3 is TGTGCCAGCAGCCCCGGACAGGGTCCGACCGGGGAGCTGTTTTTT.

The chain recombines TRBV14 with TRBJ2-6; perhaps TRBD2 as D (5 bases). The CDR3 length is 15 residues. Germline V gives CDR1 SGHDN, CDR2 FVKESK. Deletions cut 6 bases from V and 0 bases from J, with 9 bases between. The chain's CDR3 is CASRASGSGANVLTF. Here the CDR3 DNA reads TGTGCCAGCAGGGCCAGCGGCTCTGGGGCCAACGTCCTGACTTTC.

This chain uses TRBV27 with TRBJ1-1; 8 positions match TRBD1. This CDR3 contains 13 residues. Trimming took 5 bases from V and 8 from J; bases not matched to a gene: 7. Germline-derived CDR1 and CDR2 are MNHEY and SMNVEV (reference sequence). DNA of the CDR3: TGTGCCAGCAGTAGCCGACAGGGGTTCGAAGCTTTCTTT. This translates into CASSSRQGFEAFF.

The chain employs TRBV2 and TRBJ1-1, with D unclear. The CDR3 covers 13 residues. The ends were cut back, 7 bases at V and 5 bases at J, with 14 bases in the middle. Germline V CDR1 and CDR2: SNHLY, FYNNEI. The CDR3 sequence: CASKGPSGTEAFF. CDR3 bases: TGTGCCAGCAAGGGCCCTTCGGGGACTGAAGCTTTCTTT.

The CDR3 loop reads CASSPGTSGYTDTQYF. In DNA, the CDR3 is TGCGCCAGCAGCCCCGGGACTAGCGGATACACAGATACGCAGTATTTT. The chain employs TRBV4-1 and TRBJ2-3, with TRBD2 identical over 11 bases. V shed 4 bases, J shed 2 bases, and the junction held 5 bases outside the gene matches. This CDR3 spans 16 amino acids. Germline V lookup: CDR1 MGHRA, CDR2 YSYEKL.

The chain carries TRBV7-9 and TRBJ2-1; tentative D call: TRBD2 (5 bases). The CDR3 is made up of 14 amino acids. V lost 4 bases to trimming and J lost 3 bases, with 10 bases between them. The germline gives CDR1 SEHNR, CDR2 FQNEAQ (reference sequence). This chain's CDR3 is CASSYSSGYNEQFF. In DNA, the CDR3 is TGTGCCAGCAGCTATTCGAGCGGCTACAATGAGCAGTTCTTC.

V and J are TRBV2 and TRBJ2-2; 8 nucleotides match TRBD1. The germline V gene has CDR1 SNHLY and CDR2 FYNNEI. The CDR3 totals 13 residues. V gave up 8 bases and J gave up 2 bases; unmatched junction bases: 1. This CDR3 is CASGQGNTGELFF. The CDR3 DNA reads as TGTGCCAGCGGACAGGGAAACACCGGGGAGCTGTTTTTT.

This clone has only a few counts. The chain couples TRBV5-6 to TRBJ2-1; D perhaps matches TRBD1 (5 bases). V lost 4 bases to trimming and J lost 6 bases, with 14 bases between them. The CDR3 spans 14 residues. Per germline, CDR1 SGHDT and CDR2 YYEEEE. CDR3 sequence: CASSPTGARNEQFF. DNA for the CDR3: TGTGCCAGCAGCCCCACAGGAGCGCGCAATGAGCAGTTCTTC.

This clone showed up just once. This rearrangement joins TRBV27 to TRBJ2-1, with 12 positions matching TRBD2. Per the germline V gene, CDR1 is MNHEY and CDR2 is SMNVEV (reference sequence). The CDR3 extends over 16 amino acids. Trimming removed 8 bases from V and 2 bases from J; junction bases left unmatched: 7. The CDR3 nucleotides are TGTGCCAGCTTTGGGACTAGCGGGCCTACCTACAATGAGCAGTTCTTC. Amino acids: CASFGTSGPTYNEQFF.

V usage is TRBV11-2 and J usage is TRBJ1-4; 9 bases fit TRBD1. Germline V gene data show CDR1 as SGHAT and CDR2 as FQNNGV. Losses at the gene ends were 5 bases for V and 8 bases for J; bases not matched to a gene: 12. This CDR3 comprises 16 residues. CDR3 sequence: CASSPRVQGAREKLFF. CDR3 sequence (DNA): TGTGCCAGCAGCCCAAGAGTACAGGGGGCTAGGGAAAAACTGTTTTTT.

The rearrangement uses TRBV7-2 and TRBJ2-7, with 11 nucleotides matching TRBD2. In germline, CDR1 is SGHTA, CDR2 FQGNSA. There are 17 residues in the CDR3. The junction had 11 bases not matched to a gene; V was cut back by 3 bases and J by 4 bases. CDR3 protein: CASSLPLSGRVKYEQYF. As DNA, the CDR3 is TGTGCCAGCAGCTTGCCGCTTAGCGGGAGGGTTAAATACGAGCAGTACTTC.

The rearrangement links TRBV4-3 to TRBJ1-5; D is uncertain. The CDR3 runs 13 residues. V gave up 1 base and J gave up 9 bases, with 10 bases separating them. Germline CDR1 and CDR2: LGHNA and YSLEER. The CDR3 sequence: CASSQAFSGPQHF. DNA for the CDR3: TGCGCCAGCAGCCAAGCATTCTCGGGGCCCCAGCATTTT.

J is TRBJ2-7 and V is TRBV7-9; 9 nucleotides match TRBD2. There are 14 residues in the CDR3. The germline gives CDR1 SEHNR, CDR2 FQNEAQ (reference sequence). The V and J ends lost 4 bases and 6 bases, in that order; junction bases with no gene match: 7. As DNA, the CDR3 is TGTGCCAGCAGCTCGACACTAGCGGGTCCCGAGCAGTACTTC. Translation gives CASSSTLAGPEQYF. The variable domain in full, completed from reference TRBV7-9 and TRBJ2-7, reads DTGVSQNPRHKITKRGQNVTFRCDPISEHNRLYWYRQTLGQGPEFLTYFQNEAQLEKSRLLSDRFSAERPKGSFSTLEIQRTEQGDSAMYLCASSSTLAGPEQYFGPGTRLTVT.

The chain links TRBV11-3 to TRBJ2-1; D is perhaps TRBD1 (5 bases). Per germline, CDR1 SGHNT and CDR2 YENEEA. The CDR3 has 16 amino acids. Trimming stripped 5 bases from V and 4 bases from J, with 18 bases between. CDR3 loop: CASSPLSGAAYNEQFF. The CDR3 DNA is TGTGCCAGCAGCCCTCTCTCTGGGGCAGCGTACAATGAGCAGTTCTTC. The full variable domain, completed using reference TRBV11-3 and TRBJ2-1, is EAGVVQSPRYKIIEKKQPVAFWCNPISGHNTLYWYLQNLGQGPELLIRYENEEAVDDSQLPKDRFSAERLKGVDSTLKIQPAELGDSAVYLCASSPLSGAAYNEQFFGPGTRLTVL.

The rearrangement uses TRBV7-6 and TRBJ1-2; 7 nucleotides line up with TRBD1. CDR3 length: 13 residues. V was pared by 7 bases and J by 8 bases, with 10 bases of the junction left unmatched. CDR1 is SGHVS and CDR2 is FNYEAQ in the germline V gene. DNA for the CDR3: TGTGCCAGCACCCCTCAGGGGGGAGGCGGCTACACCTTC. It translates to CASTPQGGGGYTF.

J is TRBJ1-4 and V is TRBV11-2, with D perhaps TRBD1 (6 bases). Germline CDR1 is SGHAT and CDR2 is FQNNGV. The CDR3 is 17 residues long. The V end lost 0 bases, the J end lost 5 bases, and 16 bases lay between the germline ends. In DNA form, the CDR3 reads TGTGCCAGCAGCTTAGATGTGTTAGACAGGTCGAATGAAAAACTGTTTTTT. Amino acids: CASSLDVLDRSNEKLFF.